This T cell receptor beta chain was found in a study of blood T cell repertoires in COVID-19. Sequencing used immunoSEQ multiplex PCR; TCRdb keeps in-frame clones, though not all of them. There are over 200,000 clones in the sample; 75% to 90% occur only once, and roughly 5% lies in the top ten. CDR1 and CDR2 (germline): GTSNPN, SVGIG (reference sequence). CDR3 length: 13 amino acids. The V gene lost 0 bases and the J gene lost 5 bases, with 10 bases spanning the gap. The sample taken for sequencing was peripheral blood. The chain employs TRBV30 and TRBJ1-1, with a possible D match to TRBD1 (6 bases). This TCR was recovered from a human donor in a cohort sampled during active COVID-19. DNA for the CDR3: TGTGCCTGGAGTGTTGGGGGGGCAACTGAAGCTTTCTTT. This codes for CAWSVGGATEAFF.